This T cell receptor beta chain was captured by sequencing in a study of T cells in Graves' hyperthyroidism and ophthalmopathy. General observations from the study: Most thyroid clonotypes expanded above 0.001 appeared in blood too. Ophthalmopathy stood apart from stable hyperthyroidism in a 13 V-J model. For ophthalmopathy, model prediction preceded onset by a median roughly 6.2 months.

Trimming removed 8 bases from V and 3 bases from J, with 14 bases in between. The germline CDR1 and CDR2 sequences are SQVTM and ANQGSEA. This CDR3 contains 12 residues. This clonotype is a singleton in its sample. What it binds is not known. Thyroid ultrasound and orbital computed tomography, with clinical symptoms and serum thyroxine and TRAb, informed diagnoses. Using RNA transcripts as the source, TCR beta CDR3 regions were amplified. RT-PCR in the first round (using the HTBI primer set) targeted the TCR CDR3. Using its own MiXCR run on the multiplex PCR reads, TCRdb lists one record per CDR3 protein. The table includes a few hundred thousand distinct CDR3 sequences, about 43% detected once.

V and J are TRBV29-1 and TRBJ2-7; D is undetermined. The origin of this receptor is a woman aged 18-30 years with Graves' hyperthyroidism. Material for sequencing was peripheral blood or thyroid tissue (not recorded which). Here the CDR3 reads CSLSQENYEQYF. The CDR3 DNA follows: TGCAGCTTGAGCCAGGAAAACTACGAGCAGTACTTC.